This TCR beta chain originates from a study of T cell responses to AZD1222 COVID-19 vaccine. Study results and caveats: Repertoires were obtained solely post-peak T cell response. Mostly white British, mostly female donors; authors suggested clonal diversity may be underestimated. Reportedly, close to half of spike-specific TCRs are directed against unmutated variant regions. Baseline antibody screening turned up just a handful of seropositive AZD1222 recipients.

Produced via immunoSEQ multiplex PCR; TCRdb's table is partial and in-frame only. Of about 200,000 clones in the sample, about 86% were seen once. This clone occurred once. Its antigen is unknown. The source of this sequence is an adult in good health. This sample comprised peripheral blood, obtained on day 0 of AZD1222 vaccination.

The CDR3 protein is CASSFTNRGGPGNTEAFF. In nucleotides, the CDR3 is TGTGCCAGCAGCTTTACGAACAGAGGGGGTCCGGGGAACACTGAAGCTTTCTTT. The chain recombines TRBV7-3 with TRBJ1-1; D may be TRBD1 (6 bases). From germline, CDR1 is SGHTA and CDR2 FQGTGA. V lost 3 bases, J lost 1 base, and 21 bases lay in between. The CDR3 spans 18 residues.